This T cell receptor (beta chain) was profiled in a study of blood T cell repertoires in COVID-19. The overall study: The samples span acute and convalescent COVID-19 from the United States, Italy and Spain. T cells, B-cell-depleted T cells, or PBMCs provided the cDNA or gDNA that served as material.

Germline V gene lookup returns CDR1 SNHLY and CDR2 FYNNEI. The V gene lost 5 bases and the J gene lost 7 bases, with 14 bases spanning the gap. This CDR3 contains 13 residues. Only in-frame clones appear in the TCRdb table, and some are missing; sequencing was by immunoSEQ multiplex PCR. The sample gives around 300,000 clones, around 90% of which show up once; 6.8% is in the top ten. Sequencing was carried out using peripheral blood. The rearrangement joins TRBV2 to TRBJ1-1; D remains ambiguous. The sequence came from a woman aged 25 to 39 with COVID-19, enrolled during active disease. CDR3 sequence (DNA): TGTGCCAGCAGTATATCGGGTTCTGGTGAAGCTTTCTTT. Residues: CASSISGSGEAFF.